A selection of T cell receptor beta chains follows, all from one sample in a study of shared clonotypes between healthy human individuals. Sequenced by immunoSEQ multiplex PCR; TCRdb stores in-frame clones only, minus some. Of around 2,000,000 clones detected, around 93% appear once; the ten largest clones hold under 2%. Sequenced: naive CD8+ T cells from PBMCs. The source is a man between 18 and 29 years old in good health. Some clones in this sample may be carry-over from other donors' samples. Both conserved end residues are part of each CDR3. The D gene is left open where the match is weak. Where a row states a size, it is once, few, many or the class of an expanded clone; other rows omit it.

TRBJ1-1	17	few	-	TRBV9	TGTGCCAGCAGCGTAAACCCCGCCAGGGGAGATAACACTGAAGCTTTCTTT	CASSVNPARGDNTEAFF
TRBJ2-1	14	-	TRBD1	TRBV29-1	TGCAGCGTCTCTGGGACAGGGGTTTACAATGAGCAGTTCTTC	CSVSGTGVYNEQFF
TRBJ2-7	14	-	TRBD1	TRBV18	TGTGCCAGCCGACCCGTACAGGGGGGTTACGAGCAGTACTTC	CASRPVQGGYEQYF
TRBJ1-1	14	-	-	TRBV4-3	TGCGCCAGCAACCAAGAACTGGGACGCACTGAAGCTTTCTTT	CASNQELGRTEAFF
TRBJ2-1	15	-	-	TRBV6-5	TGTGCCAGCAGTCATTTCCAGGGGACATACAATGAGCAGTTCTTC	CASSHFQGTYNEQFF
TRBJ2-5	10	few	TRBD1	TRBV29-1	TGCAGCGTTGAAGGACAGGGATCGCACTTC	CSVEGQGSHF
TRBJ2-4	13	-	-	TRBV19	TGTGCCAGTAGTATTTGGGGGCGGGACATTCAGTACTTC	CASSIWGRDIQYF
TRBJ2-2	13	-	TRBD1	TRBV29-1	TGCAGCGGGAGAGACAGGGTACGGGAGGAGCTGTTTTTT	CSGRDRVREELFF
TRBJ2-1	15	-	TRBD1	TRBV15	TGTGCCACCAGCAGATCTTCGACAGGGTACAATGAGCAGTTCTTC	CATSRSSTGYNEQFF
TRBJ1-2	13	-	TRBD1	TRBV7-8	TGTGCCAGCAGCGCACGACAGGGAAATGGCTACACCTTC	CASSARQGNGYTF
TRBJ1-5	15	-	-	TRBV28	TGTGCCAGCAGTTTAGCGGGGTCTAGCAATCAGCCCCAGCATTTT	CASSLAGSSNQPQHF
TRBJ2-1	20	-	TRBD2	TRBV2	TGTGCCAGCAGTGAACGGATAGCGGGAGGATTCAGCAGCTCCTACAATGAGCAGTTCTTC	CASSERIAGGFSSSYNEQFF
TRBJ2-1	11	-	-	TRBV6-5	TGTGCCAGCCTCTCGGTGGCAGAGCAGTTCTTC	CASLSVAEQFF
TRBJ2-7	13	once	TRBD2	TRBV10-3	TGTGCCATCAGGCCGGGACTAGCGGGAGAGCAGTACTTC	CAIRPGLAGEQYF
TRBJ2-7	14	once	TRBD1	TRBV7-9	TGTGCCAGCAGCACGGGACAGCCTTCCTACGAGCAGTACTTC	CASSTGQPSYEQYF
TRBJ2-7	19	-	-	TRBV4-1	TGCGCCAGCAGCCAAGATATCCTGGTTGTGGGGGCTCCAGGGTACGAGCAGTACTTC	CASSQDILVVGAPGYEQYF
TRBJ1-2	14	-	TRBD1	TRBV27	TGTGCCAGCAGTCCGACAGGGACCATCTATGGCTACACCTTC	CASSPTGTIYGYTF
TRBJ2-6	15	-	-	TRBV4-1	TGCGCCAGCAGCCCTTGGGGGTCTGGGGCCAACGTCCTGACTTTC	CASSPWGSGANVLTF
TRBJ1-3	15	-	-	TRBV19	TGTGCCAGCAAAGAACAGGGACCACCTGGAAACACCATATATTTT	CASKEQGPPGNTIYF
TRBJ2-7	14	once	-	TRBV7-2	TGTGCCAGCAGCTTACGAATAGGATGGCGGGAGCAGTACTTC	CASSLRIGWREQYF
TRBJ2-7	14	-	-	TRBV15	TGTGCCACCAGCAGTGGGCCGCCCTCCTACGAGCAGTACTTC	CATSSGPPSYEQYF
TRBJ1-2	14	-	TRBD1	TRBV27	TGTGCCAGCAGTGTCGGGACAGGGTTTGGGGGCTACACCTTC	CASSVGTGFGGYTF
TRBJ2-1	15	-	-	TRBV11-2	TGTGCCAGCAGCTCCTCGGGGAGCTCCTACAATGAGCAGTTCTTC	CASSSSGSSYNEQFF
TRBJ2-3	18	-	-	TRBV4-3	TGCGCCAGCAGCCAAGATATCGGGCCTAGCGATTCCTCAGATACGCAGTATTTT	CASSQDIGPSDSSDTQYF
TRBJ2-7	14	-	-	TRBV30	TGTGCCTGGAGTGTACAAGGGGACCCCTACGAGCAGTACTTC	CAWSVQGDPYEQYF
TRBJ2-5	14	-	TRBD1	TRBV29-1	TGCAGCGGGGGCATCGACAGGGCAAAAGAGACCCAGTACTTC	CSGGIDRAKETQYF
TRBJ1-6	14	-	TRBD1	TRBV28	TGTGCCAGCAGTTTTTGGGACAGGGTTTCACCCCTCCACTTT	CASSFWDRVSPLHF
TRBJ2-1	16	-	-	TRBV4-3	TGCGCCAGCAGCCAAGAACAGGGTGGGCCCTACAATGAGCAGTTCTTC	CASSQEQGGPYNEQFF
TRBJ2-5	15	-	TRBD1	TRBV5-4	TGTGCCAGCAGCCCCGGGACAGGGGACTTGGAGACCCAGTACTTC	CASSPGTGDLETQYF
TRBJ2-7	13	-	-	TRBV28	TGTGCCAGCAACCCGGGACTGGGTCCGGAGCAGTACTTC	CASNPGLGPEQYF
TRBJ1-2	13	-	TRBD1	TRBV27	TGTGCCAGCAGTTTGGGACAGGGCTATGGCTACACCTTC	CASSLGQGYGYTF
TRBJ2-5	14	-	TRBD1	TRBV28	TGTGCCAGCAGTTTGACGTGGGACAGGGGCTCACCTCACTTC	CASSLTWDRGSPHF
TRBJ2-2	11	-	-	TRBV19	TGTGCCAGTACCTCAACCGGGGAGCTGTTTTTT	CASTSTGELFF
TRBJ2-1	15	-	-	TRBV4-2	TGTGCCAGCACCAAGGGGATTCAAACTACCCATGAGCAGTTCTTC	CASTKGIQTTHEQFF
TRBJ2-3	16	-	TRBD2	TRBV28	TGTGCCAGCACTCTACTAGCGGGACGGAGCACAGATACGCAGTATTTT	CASTLLAGRSTDTQYF
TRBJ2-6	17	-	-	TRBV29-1	TGCAGCGTTGAAGCTTGGACCCTTGGAGGGGGGGCCAACGTCCTGACTTTC	CSVEAWTLGGGANVLTF
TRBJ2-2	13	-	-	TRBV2	TGTGCCAGGCTACAGAGGAACACCGGGGAGCTGTTTTTT	CARLQRNTGELFF
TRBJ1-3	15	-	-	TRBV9	TGTGCCAGCAGTAAGAGGGGCTTAGAAGGAAACACCATATATTTT	CASSKRGLEGNTIYF
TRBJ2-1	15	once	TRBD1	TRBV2	TGTGCCAGCAGTGGGACAGGGAGGTCCTACAATGAGCAGTTCTTC	CASSGTGRSYNEQFF
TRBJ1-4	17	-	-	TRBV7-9	TGTGCCAGCAGCTATAGGAGCTATGAAAGGACTAATGAAAAACTGTTTTTT	CASSYRSYERTNEKLFF
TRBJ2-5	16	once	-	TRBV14	TGTGCCAGCAGCCAAGTAGGCCAGATTTACCAAGAGACCCAGTACTTC	CASSQVGQIYQETQYF
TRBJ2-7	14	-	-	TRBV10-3	TGTGCCTGTCGAGGGGCCCTAGGATCCTACGAGCAGTACTTC	CACRGALGSYEQYF
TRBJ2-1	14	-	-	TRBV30	TGTGCCTGGAGGGACGGTAGCTCCTACAATGAGCAGTTCTTC	CAWRDGSSYNEQFF
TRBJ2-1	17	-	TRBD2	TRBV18	TGTGCCAGCTCACCACCGAAACGAACTAGCGGATACAATGAGCAGTTCTTC	CASSPPKRTSGYNEQFF